This TCR beta chain was identified during a study of shared clonotypes between healthy human individuals. There were only Caucasian adults among the donors, and all lived in Nashville, Tennessee. The protocol was immunoSEQ multiplex PCR, while the TCRdb copy is restricted to in-frame clones and leaves out a portion. The sample holds approximately 1.5 million clones, just under 99% seen once. This CDR3 comprises 14 residues. Germline V gene sequence: CDR1 SGHVS, CDR2 FNYEAQ. Trimming took 3 bases from V and 6 from J, leaving 12 bases between them. The origin of this receptor is a man aged 25 to 40 in good health. The chain links TRBV7-6 to TRBJ2-1; D is perhaps TRBD2 (6 bases). Sequencing used naive CD4+ T cells sorted from blood. Subset given: CD45RA+ positively selected. CDR3 loop: CASSLTMEGNEQFF. As DNA, the CDR3 is TGTGCCAGCAGCTTGACTATGGAGGGCAATGAGCAGTTCTTC.